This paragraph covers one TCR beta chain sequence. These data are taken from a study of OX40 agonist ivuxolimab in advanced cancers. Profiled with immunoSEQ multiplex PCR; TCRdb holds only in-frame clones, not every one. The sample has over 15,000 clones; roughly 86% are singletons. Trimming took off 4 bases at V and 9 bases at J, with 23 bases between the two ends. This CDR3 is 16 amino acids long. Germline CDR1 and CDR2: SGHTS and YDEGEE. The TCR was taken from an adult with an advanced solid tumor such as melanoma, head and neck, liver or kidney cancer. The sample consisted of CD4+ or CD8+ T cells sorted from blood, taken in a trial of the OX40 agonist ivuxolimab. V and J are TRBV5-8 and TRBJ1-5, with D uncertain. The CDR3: CASSLRYRRTDRPQHF. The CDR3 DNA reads TGTGCCAGCAGCCTCCGGTACCGAAGGACCGATCGGCCCCAGCATTTT.